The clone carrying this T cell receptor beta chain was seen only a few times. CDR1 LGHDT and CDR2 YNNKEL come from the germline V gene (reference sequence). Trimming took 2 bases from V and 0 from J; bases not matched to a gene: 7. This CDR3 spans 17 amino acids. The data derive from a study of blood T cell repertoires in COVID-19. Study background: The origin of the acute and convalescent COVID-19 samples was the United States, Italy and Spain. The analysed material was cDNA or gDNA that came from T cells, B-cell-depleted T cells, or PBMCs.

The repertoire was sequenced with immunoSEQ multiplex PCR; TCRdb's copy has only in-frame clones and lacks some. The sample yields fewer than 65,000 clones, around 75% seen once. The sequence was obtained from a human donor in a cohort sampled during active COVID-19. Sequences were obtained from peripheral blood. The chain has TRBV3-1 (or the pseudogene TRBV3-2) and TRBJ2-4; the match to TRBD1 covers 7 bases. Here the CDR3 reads CASSQRQGVGAKNIQYF. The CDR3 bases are TGTGCCAGCAGCCAACGGCAGGGGGTAGGAGCCAAAAACATTCAGTACTTC.